The 31 T cell receptor beta chains below come from one sample, sequenced in a study of blood T cell repertoires in COVID-19. The protocol was immunoSEQ multiplex PCR, while the TCRdb copy is restricted to in-frame clones and leaves out a portion. The repertoire consists of some 280,000 clones, with 86% occurring once and the leading ten covering around 2.9%. Sequenced: peripheral blood. The receptors originated from a woman aged 25 to 39 with active or convalescent COVID-19.

V gene TRBV28 combines with J gene TRBJ1-1; D is perhaps TRBD1 (5 bases). The CDR3 is 14 amino acids. The germline V and J ends were trimmed by 5 bases and 8 bases, with 18 bases remaining between them. Germline CDR1 is MDHEN and CDR2 is SYDVKM. CDR3 amino acids: CASSPTPRTGEAFF. The CDR3 DNA follows: TGTGCCAGCAGTCCTACCCCGAGAACAGGCGAAGCTTTCTTT.

The genes are TRBV21-1 and TRBJ2-5; the DNA was not used to check the table's D call, TRBD2. TRBV21-1 is designated a pseudogene. The CDR3 contains 21 residues. Written as DNA, the CDR3 is TGTGCCAGCAGCAAAAAGGATGGCCATCGGGGGGGTACGAAGAACCAAGAGACCCAGTACTTC. This encodes CASSKKDGHRGGTKNQETQYF.

The chain carries TRBV2 and TRBJ1-4, with D possibly TRBD1 on 6 matching bases. With 5 bases removed from V and 11 bases from J, the gap between germline ends came to 15 bases. The length of the CDR3 is 13 residues. Germline-derived CDR1 and CDR2 are SNHLY and FYNNEI. The CDR3 protein is CASSSTGLLKLFF. CDR3 nucleotides: TGTGCCAGCAGTTCTACAGGGTTGTTGAAACTGTTTTTT.

The gene calls are TRBV7-9 and TRBJ2-7; D remains ambiguous. The CDR3 is 14 residues long. Trimming removed 2 bases at V and 0 bases at J, with 8 bases between. The germline V gene encodes CDR1 SEHNR and CDR2 FQNEAQ (reference sequence). This CDR3 reads CASSLYAFSYEQYF. DNA for the CDR3: TGTGCCAGCAGCTTATATGCGTTCTCCTACGAGCAGTACTTC.

The chain employs TRBV5-1 and TRBJ2-1, with D possibly being TRBD2 (7 bases). The CDR3 has 12 residues. Trimming removed 1 base from V and 9 bases from J, with 8 bases in between. Looked up from germline, CDR1 is SGHRS and CDR2 is YFSETQ. Written as DNA, the CDR3 is TGCGCCAGCAGCTTGCGGGGGGCTGAGCAGTTCTTC. Its translation: CASSLRGAEQFF.

V and J are TRBV9 and TRBJ1-3, with unresolved D. The CDR3 is made up of 16 amino acids. Trimming pared 3 bases from V and 4 bases from J, leaving 17 bases between. From germline, CDR1 is SGDLS and CDR2 YYNGEE. The CDR3 region is CASSDNGGERGNTIYF. The CDR3 DNA reads as TGTGCCAGCAGCGATAACGGTGGGGAGAGGGGAAACACCATATATTTT.

The V call is TRBV14, the J call TRBJ1-1; no clear D. V lost 2 bases and J lost 0, with 4 bases in between. Germline CDR1 SGHDN, CDR2 FVKESK. This CDR3 comprises 13 residues. CDR3 loop: CASSQLMNTEAFF. The CDR3 DNA follows: TGTGCCAGCAGCCAACTAATGAACACTGAAGCTTTCTTT.

V is TRBV2 and J is TRBJ2-7; 10 bases are a match to TRBD1. The germline CDR1 and CDR2 sequences are SNHLY and FYNNEI. The V gene end was trimmed by 11 bases and the J gene end by 2 bases; junction bases not matched to a gene: 12. The CDR3 is 15 amino acids. The CDR3 coding sequence is TGTGCCCCTGAAGGGACAGGGGTTCTGGCCTACGAGCAGTACTTC. It yields the protein CAPEGTGVLAYEQYF.

The chain couples TRBV6-1 to TRBJ2-7, with D hard to call. This CDR3 is built from 15 residues. V was pared by 1 base and J by 2 bases, with 12 bases between. Looked up from germline, CDR1 is MNHNS and CDR2 is SASEGT. The CDR3 protein is CASSEESGSTYEQYF. CDR3 coding DNA: TGTGCCAGCAGTGAAGAATCCGGGTCGACCTACGAGCAGTACTTC.

The rearrangement uses TRBV28 and TRBJ1-1, with D perhaps matching TRBD1 (6 bases). Trimming removed 5 bases at V and 5 bases at J, with 18 bases between. The CDR3 is 15 amino acids. CDR1 is MDHEN and CDR2 is SYDVKM in the germline V gene. The CDR3 is CASSPPGLQGTEAFF. CDR3 DNA sequence: TGTGCCAGCAGTCCCCCGGGACTACAGGGTACTGAAGCTTTCTTT.

This clone occurred once. The rearrangement uses TRBV7-9 and TRBJ2-7, with 7 bases matching TRBD2. Germline CDR1 reads SEHNR; CDR2 reads FQNEAQ (reference sequence). The J segment lost 0 bases and the V segment lost 5 bases, leaving 16 bases of the junction unmatched. The CDR3 runs 18 residues. CDR3 coding DNA: TGTGCCAGCAGCCCTCCCCCGGCCGGGGGGTTAATCTCCTACGAGCAGTACTTC. Its protein product is CASSPPPAGGLISYEQYF.

This chain joins TRBV7-2 and TRBJ1-4; D possibly corresponds to TRBD1 (6 bases). Germline V CDR1 and CDR2: SGHTA, FQGNSA. V lost 5 bases, J lost 10 bases, and 23 bases lay in between. CDR3 length: 16 amino acids. In DNA, the CDR3 is TGTGCCAGCAGCCCCAACCGGGACACCCTACGGGGAAAACTGTTTTTT. It codes for CASSPNRDTLRGKLFF.

This chain joins TRBV19 and TRBJ2-4; no definite D call. V lost 3 bases and J lost 1, with 4 bases in between. Germline V gives CDR1 LNHDA, CDR2 SQIVND (reference sequence). The CDR3 has 13 amino acids. The CDR3 bases are TGTGCCAGTAGTATGGAGGCCAAAAACATTCAGTACTTC. As protein: CASSMEAKNIQYF.

V usage is TRBV18 and J usage is TRBJ1-1, with D uncertain. Germline lookup yields CDR1 KGHSH and CDR2 LQKENI. CDR3 length: 18 amino acids. The V gene lost 3 bases and the J gene lost 4 bases, with 24 bases spanning the gap. CDR3 sequence (DNA): TGTGCCAGCTCACCTATTCCAGGACGCTCGGGAGGAGGCACTGAAGCTTTCTTT. It is translated as CASSPIPGRSGGGTEAFF. Looking up the rest from reference TRBV18 and TRBJ1-1 gives the full variable domain: NAGVMQNPRHLVRRRGQEARLRCSPMKGHSHVYWYRQLPEEGLKFMVYLQKENIIDESGMPKERFSAEFPKEGPSILRIQQVVRGDSAAYFCASSPIPGRSGGGTEAFFGQGTRLTVV.

The J gene is TRBJ2-1, the V gene TRBV29-1, with TRBD1 matching over 7 bases. The CDR3 spans 14 residues. The germline V gene encodes CDR1 SQVTM and CDR2 ANQGSEA. Trimming at V came to 1 base and at J to 9 bases, leaving 9 bases not matched to a gene. The CDR3 region has the DNA TGCAGCGTTGAAGGGCGACAGGGATTGGGTGAGCAGTTCTTC. It codes for CSVEGRQGLGEQFF.

The chain has TRBV12-3 or TRBV12-4 and TRBJ1-1, with a weak D call TRBD1 (5 bases). V shed 4 bases and J shed 6 bases, with 12 bases lying between them. The CDR3 loop spans 13 amino acids. The CDR3: CASSSPRAPEAFF. For the CDR3, the DNA is TGTGCCAGCAGTTCCCCCAGGGCCCCTGAAGCTTTCTTT.

This clone was detected a few times. The chain uses TRBV19 and TRBJ1-1; D unclear. Between the trimmed V and J ends, which lost 1 base and 1 base, there was a span of 16 bases. CDR1 is LNHDA and CDR2 is SQIVND in the germline V gene (reference sequence). The CDR3 is 17 amino acids. The CDR3 protein is CASSIVGSGTANTEAFF. The CDR3 bases are TGTGCCAGTAGTATAGTGGGCTCAGGCACGGCGAACACTGAAGCTTTCTTT.

This chain uses TRBV20-1 with TRBJ2-2, with a possible D match to TRBD1 (5 bases). The germline V gene encodes CDR1 DFQATT and CDR2 SNEGSKA (reference sequence). This CDR3 is 15 amino acids long. Deletions cut 3 bases from V and 2 bases from J, with 13 bases between. The DNA of the CDR3 is TGCAGTGCTAGTCCCCGGACACCTAACACCGGGGAGCTGTTTTTT. Its translation: CSASPRTPNTGELFF.

The V gene is TRBV7-9, the J gene TRBJ1-2; no reliable D call. The CDR3 is made up of 13 amino acids. Trimming stripped 6 bases from V and 3 bases from J, with 11 bases between. Germline CDR1 is SEHNR and CDR2 is FQNEAQ (reference sequence). The CDR3 here is CASSNTADYGYTF. Here the CDR3 DNA reads TGTGCCAGCAGTAATACAGCAGACTATGGCTACACCTTC.

Regarding this clone: The same CDR3 also results from other DNA sequences found in this sample. This sequence joins TRBV5-8 and TRBJ1-4; D is uncertain. The CDR3 extends over 14 amino acids. Germline loops: CDR1 SGHTS, CDR2 YDEGEE. V lost 1 base to trimming and J lost 4 bases, with 8 bases between them. DNA for the CDR3: TGTGCCAGCAGCTTGACAGTGGGTAATGAAAAACTGTTTTTT. Its protein product is CASSLTVGNEKLFF.

This chain joins TRBV7-8 and TRBJ2-3; D perhaps matches TRBD2 (5 bases). CDR1 SGHVS and CDR2 FQNEAQ come from the germline V gene. The CDR3 is made up of 12 amino acids. Trimming shortened V by 5 bases and J by 8 bases, and 11 bases separated the two germline ends. The CDR3 bases are TGTGCCAGCAGCCATCAAGAGGGTACGCAGTATTTT. Encoded protein: CASSHQEGTQYF. Combining the CDR3 with reference TRBV7-8 and TRBJ2-3 gives the whole variable domain GAGVSQSPRYKVAKRGQDVALRCDPISGHVSLFWYQQALGQGPEFLTYFQNEAQLDKSGLPSDRFFAERPEGSVSTLKIQRTQQEDSAVYLCASSHQEGTQYFGPGTRLTVL.

The chain has TRBV10-3 and TRBJ1-3; D might be TRBD1 (6 bases). V was cut by 0 bases and J by 3 bases, with 12 bases left in between. Germline-derived CDR1 and CDR2 are ENHRY and SYGVKD. The CDR3 spans 16 residues. The CDR3 reads CAISESMGAGGNTIYF. The CDR3 DNA is TGTGCCATCAGTGAGTCTATGGGGGCTGGTGGAAACACCATATATTTT.

CDR3 DNA sequence: TGCGCCAGCAGTGCCGGGGAGAATGGCTACACCTTC. Translated: CASSAGENGYTF. V and J are TRBV10-2 and TRBJ1-2; D unresolved. CDR1 is WSHSY, CDR2 SAAADI, per germline. Trimming left V 4 bases short and J 6 bases short, with 9 bases between. The CDR3 length is 12 residues.

This clone was counted once. V usage is TRBV19 and J usage is TRBJ1-2; TRBD1 aligns across 9 bases. The CDR3 sequence is 15 residues long. Trimming took 3 bases from V and 3 from J; bases not matched to a gene: 5. Germline CDR1 reads LNHDA; CDR2 reads SQIVND (reference sequence). The CDR3 is CASSMRGQGDYGYTF. For the CDR3, the DNA is TGTGCCAGTAGTATGCGGGGACAGGGAGACTATGGCTACACCTTC.

V usage is TRBV7-2 and J usage is TRBJ2-3; 10 bases match TRBD2. V lost 2 bases, J lost 3 bases, and 5 bases stayed unmatched. Germline V gene data show CDR1 as SGHTA and CDR2 as FQGNSA. This CDR3 is built from 16 residues. This CDR3 reads CASSLPSGGGTDTQYF. Written as DNA, the CDR3 is TGTGCCAGCAGCTTACCGAGCGGGGGGGGAACAGATACGCAGTATTTT.

The CDR3 region is CASSYPGRWQTQYF. CDR3 coding DNA: TGTGCCAGCAGTTACCCAGGGAGGTGGCAGACCCAGTACTTC. The rearrangement links TRBV6-2 or TRBV6-3 to TRBJ2-5; perhaps TRBD2 as D (6 bases). Per the germline V gene, CDR1 is MNHEY and CDR2 is SVGEGT. V was clipped by 2 bases and J by 6 bases, with 13 bases between them. The CDR3 extends over 14 amino acids.

The gene calls are TRBV14 and TRBJ2-7; 7 positions agree with TRBD2. With 1 base clipped from V and 6 bases from J, the junction kept 6 bases outside the gene matches. Germline V lookup: CDR1 SGHDN, CDR2 FVKESK. The CDR3 spans 14 residues. The CDR3 DNA reads TGTGCCAGCAGCCAAGCCCGGGGGGTAGGCGAGCAGTACTTC. This encodes CASSQARGVGEQYF.

This chain joins TRBV3-1 (or the pseudogene TRBV3-2) and TRBJ1-2, with D possibly being TRBD1 (5 bases). Germline assignment: CDR1 LGHDT and CDR2 YNNKEL (reference sequence). This CDR3 is 13 amino acids long. V lost 1 base to trimming and J lost 2 bases, with 5 bases between them. As DNA, the CDR3 is TGTGCCAGCAGCCAAGGACAGAACTATGGCTACACCTTC. Translation: CASSQGQNYGYTF.

CDR3 sequence reads: CASSMGTSGYEQYF. In DNA form, the CDR3 reads TGTGCCAGCAGCATGGGGACTAGCGGCTACGAGCAGTACTTC. The chain links TRBV21-1 to TRBJ2-7; no DNA check was done on the table's D call, TRBD2. TRBV21-1 is termed a pseudogene. CDR3 length: 14 residues.

This chain uses TRBV7-6 with TRBJ1-1; 9 bases line up with TRBD1. The CDR3 is 15 residues long. CDR1 is SGHVS and CDR2 is FNYEAQ in the germline V gene. Trimming cost V 4 bases and J 1 base; bases outside gene matches: 4. The CDR3 is CASSYGQGSNTEAFF. The CDR3, as DNA: TGTGCCAGCAGCTACGGACAGGGGTCGAACACTGAAGCTTTCTTT.

The genes are TRBV27 and TRBJ2-5; 9 bases are a match to TRBD1. Germline CDR1 MNHEY, CDR2 SMNVEV (reference sequence). The CDR3 runs to 15 residues. The ends lost 6 bases at V and 5 bases at J; junction bases unmatched: 10. The CDR3 reads CASRIRDRETETQYF. For the CDR3, the DNA is TGTGCCAGCAGAATCCGGGACAGGGAAACGGAGACCCAGTACTTC.